Following are 27 T cell receptor beta chains from one sample sequenced in a study of technical replicates of blood from a few donors. The table came from immunoSEQ multiplex PCR; TCRdb's copy has only in-frame clones and leaves some out. The table records roughly 79,000 clones, nearly 97% of them present only once. Sample: T cells isolated from PBMCs. The source of these receptors is a human donor in good health.

J is TRBJ2-1 and V is TRBV18; D is perhaps TRBD1 (5 bases). The germline gives CDR1 KGHSH, CDR2 LQKENI. The length of the CDR3 is 15 residues. V gave up 3 bases and J gave up 6 bases, with 15 bases separating them. For the CDR3, the DNA is TGTGCCAGCTCACCTAGCCTAACAGGAACCAATGAGCAGTTCTTC. Translating gives CASSPSLTGTNEQFF.

This chain connects TRBV21-1 to TRBJ2-7; no check of the table's D call, TRBD1, against the DNA was made. TRBV21-1 is a recognized pseudogene. There are 15 residues in the CDR3. The CDR3 DNA sequence: TGTGCCAGCAGATGGGACAGGCCATACTCCTACGAGCAGTACTTC. Translating gives CASRWDRPYSYEQYF.

This clone was seen only once. This sequence joins TRBV4-2 and TRBJ2-5; 7 positions match TRBD2. Germline lookup yields CDR1 LGHNA and CDR2 YNFKEQ. The CDR3 totals 16 residues. The trim removed 5 bases at V and 2 bases at J, leaving 11 bases unmatched. The CDR3 DNA reads TGTGCCAGCAGCGGAGTTGGGGGGGTGTCGCAAGAGACCCAGTACTTC. It codes for CASSGVGGVSQETQYF.

The genes are TRBV30 and TRBJ1-2; TRBD1 matches 9 bases. The CDR3 covers 13 residues. CDR1 GTSNPN and CDR2 SVGIG come from the germline V gene (reference sequence). Trimming at V came to 7 bases and at J to 8 bases, leaving 11 bases not matched to a gene. CDR3 amino acids: CALTGGGAYGYTF. The CDR3 DNA reads as TGTGCCTTGACAGGGGGGGGAGCATACGGCTACACCTTC. The full variable domain, completed using reference TRBV30 and TRBJ1-2, is SQTIHQWPATLVQPVGSPLSLECTVEGTSNPNLYWYRQAAGRGLQLLFYSVGIGQISSEVPQNLSASRPQDRQFILSSKKLLLSDSGFYLCALTGGGAYGYTFGSGTRLTVV.

The chain joins TRBV6-5 to TRBJ1-2, with TRBD1 matching 10 bases. Germline values: CDR1 MNHEY, CDR2 SVGAGI. The CDR3 sequence is 14 residues long. With 6 bases clipped from V and 1 base from J, the junction kept 2 bases outside the gene matches. CDR3 coding DNA: TGTGCCAGCAGGGGACAGGGGATTAACTATGGCTACACCTTC. It translates to CASRGQGINYGYTF.

This clone was seen just once. This chain links TRBV5-1 with TRBJ2-5, with 7 bases identical to TRBD2. The CDR3 spans 16 residues. Germline V gene sequence: CDR1 SGHRS, CDR2 YFSETQ. Trimming cost V 0 bases and J 3 bases; bases outside gene matches: 8. The CDR3 region has the DNA TGCGCCAGCAGCTTGGCCGGGGGGAGCGGGGAAGAGACCCAGTACTTC. Encoded protein: CASSLAGGSGEETQYF.

CDR3 amino acids: CASSLGGLAGGDTQYF. The DNA of the CDR3 is TGTGCCAGCAGCTTAGGGGGACTAGCGGGAGGAGATACGCAGTATTTT. V gene TRBV7-9 combines with J gene TRBJ2-3; TRBD2 aligns across 15 bases. The length of the CDR3 is 16 residues. Germline V CDR1 and CDR2: SEHNR, FQNEAQ (reference sequence). The V segment lost 1 base and the J segment 5 bases; nucleotides outside the gene matches: 1.

The chain recombines TRBV13 with TRBJ2-7; the match to TRBD2 covers 9 bases. Germline CDR1 PRHDT, CDR2 FYEKMQ (reference sequence). Losses at the gene ends were 5 bases for V and 1 base for J; bases not matched to a gene: 6. The CDR3 spans 15 residues. CDR3 amino acids: CASSLMTSGSYEQYF. Written as DNA, the CDR3 is TGTGCCAGCAGCCTCATGACTAGCGGATCCTACGAGCAGTACTTC.

CDR3 sequence (DNA): TGCGCCAGCAGCCAAGGCCTAGCGGAAGGGTACGAGCAGTACTTC. Encoded protein: CASSQGLAEGYEQYF. The V and J genes are TRBV4-1 and TRBJ2-7; 7 positions match TRBD2. The germline V gene encodes CDR1 MGHRA and CDR2 YSYEKL. The V segment lost 1 base and the J segment 4 bases; nucleotides outside the gene matches: 7. The CDR3 contains 15 residues.

The V call is TRBV6-5, the J call TRBJ1-2, with 9 bases fitting TRBD1. This CDR3 is built from 15 residues. Trimming cost V 5 bases and J 2 bases; bases outside gene matches: 6. The V gene's germline CDR1 is MNHEY and CDR2 SVGAGI. In DNA, the CDR3 is TGTGCCAGCAGTAATACAGGGGGCGCCAACTATGGCTACACCTTC. It is translated as CASSNTGGANYGYTF.

The chain joins TRBV9 to TRBJ2-7; D call uncertain. Trimming stripped 4 bases from V and 7 bases from J, with 12 bases between. Germline V lookup: CDR1 SGDLS, CDR2 YYNGEE. This CDR3 has 12 residues. CDR3 DNA: TGTGCCAGCAGCCCCCCCAGTCAGGAGCAGTACTTC. Protein: CASSPPSQEQYF.

The rearrangement links TRBV13 to TRBJ2-7; no clear D. Germline V gene sequence: CDR1 PRHDT, CDR2 FYEKMQ (reference sequence). Trimming took 5 bases from V and 7 from J, leaving 9 bases between them. The CDR3 covers 11 residues. The CDR3 bases are TGTGCCAGCAGCCCAGCTAGGGAGCAGTACTTC. This translates into CASSPAREQYF. Supplemented by reference TRBV13 and TRBJ2-7, the full variable domain reads AAGVIQSPRHLIKEKRETATLKCYPIPRHDTVYWYQQGPGQDPQFLISFYEKMQSDKGSIPDRFSAQQFSDYHSELNMSSLELGDSALYFCASSPAREQYFGPGTRLTVT.

The chain couples TRBV19 to TRBJ2-7; 9 positions match TRBD1. CDR1 is LNHDA and CDR2 is SQIVND in the germline V gene (reference sequence). The CDR3 has 15 amino acids. V trimming: 9 bases; J trimming: 3 bases; junction bases outside the gene matches: 12. CDR3 loop: CASQPGQGPSYEQYF. CDR3 nucleotide sequence: TGTGCCAGCCAACCGGGACAGGGTCCCAGCTACGAGCAGTACTTC. Together with reference TRBV19 and TRBJ2-7, the CDR3 gives the full variable domain: DGGITQSPKYLFRKEGQNVTLSCEQNLNHDAMYWYRQDPGQGLRLIYYSQIVNDFQKGDIAEGYSVSREKKESFPLTVTSAQKNPTAFYLCASQPGQGPSYEQYFGPGTRLTVT.

The gene calls are TRBV30 and TRBJ2-1; 10 positions agree with TRBD2. From germline, CDR1 is GTSNPN and CDR2 SVGIG (reference sequence). V trimming: 5 bases; J trimming: 7 bases; junction bases outside the gene matches: 5. The CDR3 consists of 13 residues. CDR3 sequence (DNA): TGTGCCTGGGCTAGCGGGAGACGGAATGAGCAGTTCTTC. Its protein is CAWASGRRNEQFF.

This rearrangement joins TRBV6-6 to TRBJ1-5; 7 bases line up with TRBD1. The CDR3 sequence is 13 residues long. V dropped 10 bases and J dropped 6; count of bases not matched to a gene: 9. Germline loops: CDR1 MNHNY, CDR2 SVGAGI (reference sequence). CDR3 sequence: CAISNRGGQPQHF. CDR3 sequence (DNA): TGTGCCATTTCCAACAGGGGAGGTCAGCCCCAGCATTTT.

The chain employs TRBV30 and TRBJ2-2; TRBD1 is a possible D gene (5 bases). The CDR3 covers 13 residues. Trimming removed 0 bases at V and 8 bases at J, with 10 bases between. CDR1 and CDR2 from the germline V gene are GTSNPN and SVGIG (reference sequence). CDR3 DNA sequence: TGTGCCTGGAGTGTTAGCAGGGTGGGGGAGCTGTTTTTT. It is translated as CAWSVSRVGELFF.

The chain links TRBV7-9 to TRBJ2-2, with 9 bases matching TRBD2. The V gene's germline CDR1 is SEHNR and CDR2 FQNEAQ (reference sequence). Trimming at V came to 4 bases and at J to 0 bases, leaving 0 bases not matched to a gene. This CDR3 has 15 amino acids. In nucleotides, the CDR3 is TGTGCCAGCAGCTCTAGCGGGGCGAACACCGGGGAGCTGTTTTTT. This codes for CASSSSGANTGELFF.

This clone was detected once. V and J are TRBV4-1 and TRBJ1-5, with 11 positions matching TRBD1. This CDR3 contains 19 residues. V lost 5 bases to trimming and J lost 3 bases; unmatched junction nucleotides: 15. CDR1 and CDR2 (germline): MGHRA, YSYEKL. The DNA of the CDR3 is TGCGCCAGCAGCTTAAAAGGGGGACAGGGGGTAACTGACAATCAGCCCCAGCATTTT. It specifies CASSLKGGQGVTDNQPQHF.

The rearrangement links TRBV7-3 to TRBJ2-2, with 7 positions matching TRBD1. The J segment lost 4 bases and the V segment lost 5 bases, leaving 7 bases of the junction unmatched. CDR3 length: 15 residues. Germline V gives CDR1 SGHTA, CDR2 FQGTGA. The CDR3, as DNA: TGTGCCAGCAGCCTCGGACAGGCCGGCACCGGGGAGCTGTTTTTT. This encodes CASSLGQAGTGELFF.

The chain joins TRBV19 to TRBJ1-5; weak D call: TRBD1 (6 bases). Germline V gives CDR1 LNHDA, CDR2 SQIVND (reference sequence). The ends were cut back, 4 bases at V and 6 bases at J, with 7 bases in the middle. CDR3 length equals 12 residues. The CDR3 is CASSKQGQPQHF. The CDR3 DNA reads as TGTGCCAGTAGTAAACAGGGTCAGCCCCAGCATTTT.

The chain carries TRBV7-3 and TRBJ2-3; TRBD2 matches 8 bases. CDR3 length: 16 amino acids. Germline CDR1 SGHTA, CDR2 FQGTGA. Losses at the gene ends were 5 bases for V and 4 bases for J; bases not matched to a gene: 11. In DNA, the CDR3 is TGTGCCAGCAGCCCTCTAGCGGGTTATGTTGCAGATACGCAGTATTTT. Translation: CASSPLAGYVADTQYF.

This clone was detected only once. V gene TRBV6-5 combines with J gene TRBJ2-1; TRBD2 agrees at 9 bases. The CDR3 covers 15 residues. Germline loops: CDR1 MNHEY, CDR2 SVGAGI. Losses at the gene ends were 2 bases for V and 4 bases for J; bases not matched to a gene: 3. This chain's CDR3 is CASSYATSGYNEQFF. The CDR3 region has the DNA TGTGCCAGCAGTTACGCTACTAGCGGGTACAATGAGCAGTTCTTC.

The V gene is TRBV19, the J gene TRBJ1-3; possible D gene TRBD1, 5 bases. Per germline, CDR1 LNHDA and CDR2 SQIVND (reference sequence). This CDR3 comprises 14 residues. Trimming cost V 8 bases and J 0 bases, with 11 bases left between them. Here the CDR3 reads CASGLGGSGNTIYF. As DNA, the CDR3 is TGTGCCAGTGGGCTCGGGGGCTCTGGAAACACCATATATTTT.

The chain links TRBV6-5 to TRBJ1-2; D gene uncertain. This CDR3 has 13 residues. With 0 bases removed from V and 10 bases from J, the gap between germline ends came to 12 bases. Per the germline V gene, CDR1 is MNHEY and CDR2 is SVGAGI. In DNA form, the CDR3 reads TGTGCCAGCAGTTACTCGACTACGGGCCACTACACCTTC. Protein: CASSYSTTGHYTF.

The V call is TRBV5-4, the J call TRBJ1-2; perhaps TRBD1 as D (6 bases). This CDR3 is 14 amino acids long. The germline CDR1 and CDR2 sequences are SGHNT and YYREEE (reference sequence). Trimming took 5 bases from V and 8 from J, leaving 19 bases between them. CDR3 amino acids: CASRSGTGTMGYTF. DNA of the CDR3: TGTGCCAGCAGGTCAGGAACAGGGACGATGGGCTACACCTTC.

In its sample, this clone was seen a few times. The chain carries TRBV28 and TRBJ2-7; D call uncertain. The CDR3 has 13 residues. In germline, CDR1 is MDHEN, CDR2 SYDVKM. The germline V and J ends were trimmed by 3 bases and 3 bases, with 9 bases remaining between them. CDR3 sequence: CASSLARFYEQYF. DNA for the CDR3: TGTGCCAGCAGTTTGGCTAGGTTCTACGAGCAGTACTTC. The full variable domain, its missing parts supplied by reference TRBV28 and TRBJ2-7, is DVKVTQSSRYLVKRTGEKVFLECVQDMDHENMFWYRQDPGLGLRLIYFSYDVKMKEKGDIPEGYSVSREKKERFSLILESASTNQTSMYLCASSLARFYEQYFGPGTRLTVT.

The genes are TRBV19 and TRBJ1-4; perhaps TRBD1 as D (5 bases). The germline CDR1 and CDR2 sequences are LNHDA and SQIVND (reference sequence). CDR3 size: 14 residues. Trimming left V 2 bases short and J 7 bases short, with 11 bases between. The CDR3 sequence: CASSIQGSAEKLFF. The DNA for the CDR3 is TGTGCCAGTAGTATACAGGGAAGCGCTGAAAAACTGTTTTTT.